This is a list of T cell receptor beta chains from one sample in a study of blood T cell repertoires in COVID-19. Method: immunoSEQ multiplex PCR; TCRdb's copy keeps in-frame clones and lacks some. The sample carries hundreds of thousands of clones, 70% to 90% recorded once. What was sequenced was PBMCs or T cells enriched from blood (not recorded which). These receptors all come from a man aged 50 or older who had been exposed to COVID-19. Both conserved end residues are part of each CDR3. The D gene is left open where the match is weak. Size is stated for part of the rows, as once, few or many counts, or as a class when the clone is expanded.

>-|TRBV3-1/TRBV3-2|TRBJ1-2|-
TGTGCCAGCAGAGCGGGACCTACTGCCAACTATGGCTACACCTTC
CASRAGPTANYGYTF
>-|TRBV10-3|TRBJ1-2|-
TGTGCCACTGAACAGCCTCCTAACTATGGCTACACCTTC
CATEQPPNYGYTF
>-|TRBV25-1|TRBJ1-1|-
TGTGCCAGCAGTCCGAGGTCGGGGGGATGGACTGAAGCTTTCTTT
CASSPRSGGWTEAFF
>-|TRBV11-2|TRBJ1-4|-
TGTGCCAGCAGCTTGAGGGGGGGCCCCAATGAAAAACTGTTTTTT
CASSLRGGPNEKLFF
>TRBD1|TRBV7-8|TRBJ1-6|-
TGTGCCAGCAGCTTAGTCACAGGGGGAAATTCACCCCTCCACTTT
CASSLVTGGNSPLHF
>TRBD1|TRBV28|TRBJ2-7|few
TGTGCCAGCAGTTTCTTCCGACAGGGACACTCCTACGAGCAGTACTTC
CASSFFRQGHSYEQYF
>TRBD1|TRBV18|TRBJ2-2|-
TGTGCCAGCTCACCAGGACAGGGGGCGAACACCGGGGAGCTGTTTTTT
CASSPGQGANTGELFF
>TRBD1|TRBV30|TRBJ2-1|-
TGTGCCTGGAGTGCGACAGGGATTAGGGGTGAGCAGTTCTTC
CAWSATGIRGEQFF
>-|TRBV14|TRBJ2-5|-
TGTGCCAGCAGCCAATTAGTAGGGGTTCCGATGGAGACCCAGTACTTC
CASSQLVGVPMETQYF
>-|TRBV19|TRBJ1-2|once
TGTGCCAGTAGTATCCCTTGGACTGGCCTCTATGGCTACACCTTC
CASSIPWTGLYGYTF
>-|TRBV11-3|TRBJ1-4|few
TGTGCCAGCAGCTTAGTGGCGGGAGAGGATGAAAAACTGTTTTTT
CASSLVAGEDEKLFF
>-|TRBV6-5|TRBJ1-5|few
TGTGCCAGCAGTTACTGGGGCAGGGGTAGCAATCAGCCCCAGCATTTT
CASSYWGRGSNQPQHF
>-|TRBV9|TRBJ1-6|-
TGTGCCAGCAGCGAGCAGTGGGGGGTAAATTCACCCCTCCACTTT
CASSEQWGVNSPLHF
>-|TRBV5-6|TRBJ2-7|-
TGTGCCAGCAGCTGGGGGGACTCCTACGAGCAGTACTTC
CASSWGDSYEQYF
>TRBD2|TRBV9|TRBJ2-5|-
TGTGCCAGCAGCGTATTAGCGGGAGGGCCCTTGGAGACCCAGTACTTC
CASSVLAGGPLETQYF
>TRBD1|TRBV7-2|TRBJ1-6|once
TGTGCCAGCAGCTTTACAGGGGCGGGAAATTCACCCCTCCACTTT
CASSFTGAGNSPLHF
>-|TRBV5-1|TRBJ1-2|-
TGCGCCAGCAGCTTGGCCTGGTCGGAACGGAGGCACTATGGCTACACCTTC
CASSLAWSERRHYGYTF
>TRBD1|TRBV6-5|TRBJ1-2|-
TGTGCCAGCAGTTACGCCAGGGGGCTGGGCTACACCTTC
CASSYARGLGYTF
>-|TRBV4-1|TRBJ2-2|-
TGCGCCAGCAGTCGAAACCCCCGGGACTCGGCCGGGGAGCTGTTTTTT
CASSRNPRDSAGELFF
>TRBD2|TRBV5-1|TRBJ2-1|once
TGCGCCAGCAGCTGGAGCGGGGGGGCGAACAATGAGCAGTTCTTC
CASSWSGGANNEQFF
>-|TRBV28|TRBJ1-1|-
TGTGCCAGCTGGGCAGGGGTTAACACTGAAGCTTTCTTT
CASWAGVNTEAFF
>-|TRBV5-1|TRBJ1-2|-
TGCGCCAGCAGCTTGGAACAGGGTTATGGCTACACCTTC
CASSLEQGYGYTF
>-|TRBV9|TRBJ2-5|-
TGTGCCAGCAGCGTAGAATGGAGTCAAGAGACCCAGTACTTC
CASSVEWSQETQYF
>-|TRBV7-2|TRBJ2-6|-
TGTGCCAGCAGCTTAAATCGAGGGCCCACTGGGGCCAACGTCCTGACTTTC
CASSLNRGPTGANVLTF
>TRBD2|TRBV3-1/TRBV3-2|TRBJ2-1|-
TGTGCCAGCAGCCCGGGACTAGCGGGGGGGCGCAATGAGCAGTTCTTC
CASSPGLAGGRNEQFF
>TRBD2|TRBV28|TRBJ2-4|few
TGTGCCAGCAGTCCACCTACTGGGCGGGGAGGGAACATTCAGTACTTC
CASSPPTGRGGNIQYF
>TRBD1|TRBV9|TRBJ2-3|-
TGTGCCAGCAGCGTAGTGGGTACGGTGGGGACAGGGCCCACAGATACGCAGTATTTT
CASSVVGTVGTGPTDTQYF
>TRBD2|TRBV6-4|TRBJ2-1|-
TGTGCCAGCAGTGTCGCGGGGGGGGTCTTTGAGCAGTTCTTC
CASSVAGGVFEQFF
>-|TRBV29-1|TRBJ1-2|-
TGCAGCGTTGAAGATTATAGAGGGTATGGAGACTATGGCTACACCTTC
CSVEDYRGYGDYGYTF
>TRBD2|TRBV11-3|TRBJ2-2|-
TGTGCCAGCAGCTTATCCAGCGGGAGCGACGGGGAGCTGTTTTTT
CASSLSSGSDGELFF
>TRBD1|TRBV5-1|TRBJ2-7|-
TGCGCCAGCAGCTTAGGGACAGGGCTGTCCTACGAGCAGTACTTC
CASSLGTGLSYEQYF
>-|TRBV28|TRBJ1-2|-
TGTGCCAGCAGTTTCCTTGACAGGACCTGGGGCTACACCTTC
CASSFLDRTWGYTF
>-|TRBV7-9|TRBJ1-4|-
TGTGCCAGCAGCTTAGAAACGACAGGCTATAATGAAAAACTGTTTTTT
CASSLETTGYNEKLFF
>TRBD1|TRBV11-2|TRBJ1-2|-
TGTGCCAGCAGCTCGACCCCAAGGGGGCGCATATATGGCTACACCTTC
CASSSTPRGRIYGYTF
>TRBD1|TRBV7-9|TRBJ1-5|-
TGTGCCAGCAGCCAGGGGGGTGGGGGCAATCAGCCCCAGCATTTT
CASSQGGGGNQPQHF
>TRBD1|TRBV5-1|TRBJ2-3|-
TGCGCCAGCAGCCCCGGACAGGGCGCAGATACGCAGTATTTT
CASSPGQGADTQYF
>TRBD1|TRBV2|TRBJ1-2|-
TGTGCCAGCAGTGGGACAGGGGGCCTGCCCGGCTACACCTTC
CASSGTGGLPGYTF
>TRBD1|TRBV15|TRBJ2-7|-
TGTGCCACCAGCAGGACAGGGGGCGACGACGAGCAGTACTTC
CATSRTGGDDEQYF
>-|TRBV13|TRBJ1-2|-
TGTGCCAGCAGCTTAGCCGGAGGAGGGAACTATGGCTACACCTTC
CASSLAGGGNYGYTF
>TRBD1|TRBV19|TRBJ2-1|-
TGTGCCAGTAGCCACCCCGGGACAGGGCGGCACAATGAGCAGTTCTTC
CASSHPGTGRHNEQFF
>TRBD1|TRBV28|TRBJ2-4|-
TGTGCCAGCAGATTGACAGGGGCGGACATTCAGTACTTC
CASRLTGADIQYF
>TRBD1|TRBV14|TRBJ1-5|-
TGTGCCAGCAAGTTAGCCCCCCCTATTGGACAGGCTAATCAGCCCCAGCATTTT
CASKLAPPIGQANQPQHF
>-|TRBV11-2|TRBJ1-3|-
TGTGCCAGCAGCTCCTGGACACGGAGGGCGGTCGGAAACACCATATATTTT
CASSSWTRRAVGNTIYF
>TRBD2|TRBV7-2|TRBJ2-1|-
TGTGCCAGCAGCTTAGTGGGTACTAGCGGGGGGGGCTCCTACAATGAGCAGTTCTTC
CASSLVGTSGGGSYNEQFF
>-|TRBV6-2/TRBV6-3|TRBJ1-5|-
TGTGCCAGCAGTAACTCTCGGGGCAATCAGCCCCAGCATTTT
CASSNSRGNQPQHF
>-|TRBV5-1|TRBJ1-1|once
TGCGCCAGCAGCACAGGGACAAGAGACACTGAAGCTTTCTTT
CASSTGTRDTEAFF
>-|TRBV6-5|TRBJ1-1|-
TGTGCCAGCAGCCAAAGACAGGCAACTGAAGCTTTCTTT
CASSQRQATEAFF
>-|TRBV5-6|TRBJ1-1|-
TGTGCCAGCAGCTTGAGATATGGCAGCCAGGGTAACACTGAAGCTTTCTTT
CASSLRYGSQGNTEAFF
>TRBD1|TRBV6-5|TRBJ2-2|few
TGTGCCAGCAGTTACGGACAGGGACGGACCGGGGAGCTGTTTTTT
CASSYGQGRTGELFF
>-|TRBV28|TRBJ2-7|-
TGTGCCAGCAGTTTAACTTCCGAGCAGTACTTC
CASSLTSEQYF
>TRBD2|TRBV5-1|TRBJ2-3|-
TGCGCCAGCAGCCCCAACCCAGCGGGAGGGTTCACAGATACGCAGTATTTT
CASSPNPAGGFTDTQYF